Listed below are T cell receptor beta chains from one sample, sequenced in a study of blood T cell repertoires in COVID-19. The method was immunoSEQ multiplex PCR; TCRdb's version includes in-frame clones alone and lacks a portion of them. In the table there are about 250,000 clones, under 90% of which are singletons. The sequencing sample was made of PBMCs or T cells enriched from blood (not recorded which). The source of these receptors is a man aged 18 to 29 who had recovered from COVID-19. CDR3s leave out the opening cysteine and the closing phenylalanine or tryptophan. The order of the fields is CDR3 protein, V gene, CDR3 length, J gene.

CDR3 protein: ASTNIPGELF; V gene: TRBV5-1; CDR3 length: 10; J gene: TRBJ2-2
CDR3 protein: ASSVRTGQETQY; V gene: TRBV5-6; CDR3 length: 12; J gene: TRBJ2-5
CDR3 protein: ASSPRLAKYNEQF; V gene: TRBV28; CDR3 length: 13; J gene: TRBJ2-1
CDR3 protein: ASSAWDRGTVEEKLF; V gene: TRBV6-1; CDR3 length: 15; J gene: TRBJ1-4
CDR3 protein: ASSLGHQPQH; V gene: TRBV12-3/TRBV12-4; CDR3 length: 10; J gene: TRBJ1-5
CDR3 protein: ASSRLTGAAPEAF; V gene: TRBV13; CDR3 length: 13; J gene: TRBJ1-1
CDR3 protein: ASSGRQGAGNTEAF; V gene: TRBV6-1; CDR3 length: 14; J gene: TRBJ1-1
CDR3 protein: ASSEQGPTDTQY; V gene: TRBV2; CDR3 length: 12; J gene: TRBJ2-3
CDR3 protein: ASSLTHRGQGESGANVLT; V gene: TRBV13; CDR3 length: 18; J gene: TRBJ2-6
CDR3 protein: ASSLGSYPYGYT; V gene: TRBV5-6; CDR3 length: 12; J gene: TRBJ1-2
CDR3 protein: ASSPDEMQGEHEKLF; V gene: TRBV18; CDR3 length: 15; J gene: TRBJ1-4
CDR3 protein: ASSISGDSSPLH; V gene: TRBV5-6; CDR3 length: 12; J gene: TRBJ1-6
CDR3 protein: ASSRQGAVDTQY; V gene: TRBV7-8; CDR3 length: 12; J gene: TRBJ2-3
CDR3 protein: ASSKLRGNEQF; V gene: TRBV27; CDR3 length: 11; J gene: TRBJ2-1
CDR3 protein: ASRTGLLNEKLF; V gene: TRBV28; CDR3 length: 12; J gene: TRBJ1-4
CDR3 protein: ASSSTGQLNQPQH; V gene: TRBV27; CDR3 length: 13; J gene: TRBJ1-5
CDR3 protein: ATSESRDSEVNQPQH; V gene: TRBV24-1; CDR3 length: 15; J gene: TRBJ1-5
CDR3 protein: ASSKRTSGLPSTDTQY; V gene: TRBV5-6; CDR3 length: 16; J gene: TRBJ2-3
CDR3 protein: SASVPGVSPNTEAF; V gene: TRBV20-1; CDR3 length: 14; J gene: TRBJ1-1
CDR3 protein: ASTAGGTEAF; V gene: TRBV14; CDR3 length: 10; J gene: TRBJ1-1
CDR3 protein: ASRALPNTGELF; V gene: TRBV3-1/TRBV3-2; CDR3 length: 12; J gene: TRBJ2-2
CDR3 protein: ASSSTGTSGGETQY; V gene: TRBV11-2; CDR3 length: 14; J gene: TRBJ2-5
CDR3 protein: ASSWAGGAELF; V gene: TRBV19; CDR3 length: 11; J gene: TRBJ2-2
CDR3 protein: AWSALTGQGSPLH; V gene: TRBV30; CDR3 length: 13; J gene: TRBJ1-6
CDR3 protein: ASSYLRQGFTEAF; V gene: TRBV6-5; CDR3 length: 13; J gene: TRBJ1-1
CDR3 protein: ASSLYRFYEQY; V gene: TRBV28; CDR3 length: 11; J gene: TRBJ2-7
CDR3 protein: ASSEFSGTGAHEQY; V gene: TRBV6-1; CDR3 length: 14; J gene: TRBJ2-7
CDR3 protein: ASSNRDRGRDEQF; V gene: TRBV9; CDR3 length: 13; J gene: TRBJ2-1
CDR3 protein: ASSLYPSSGRNTDTQY; V gene: TRBV7-3; CDR3 length: 16; J gene: TRBJ2-3
CDR3 protein: ASSLVQGDQPQH; V gene: TRBV28; CDR3 length: 12; J gene: TRBJ1-5
CDR3 protein: ASRGDRANTGELF; V gene: TRBV2; CDR3 length: 13; J gene: TRBJ2-2
CDR3 protein: ASSLDRDHEQF; V gene: TRBV5-1; CDR3 length: 11; J gene: TRBJ2-1
CDR3 protein: AIPGPGRDYGYT; V gene: TRBV10-3; CDR3 length: 12; J gene: TRBJ1-2
CDR3 protein: ASSPLGTGLAGGNYNEQF; V gene: TRBV6-6; CDR3 length: 18; J gene: TRBJ2-1
CDR3 protein: ASGLGTLNTEAF; V gene: TRBV12-5; CDR3 length: 12; J gene: TRBJ1-1
CDR3 protein: ASSYSQGGLNTEAF; V gene: TRBV6-5; CDR3 length: 14; J gene: TRBJ1-1
CDR3 protein: ASSFPGMAQETQY; V gene: TRBV7-9; CDR3 length: 13; J gene: TRBJ2-5
CDR3 protein: ASRVGSGDEQY; V gene: TRBV27; CDR3 length: 11; J gene: TRBJ2-7
CDR3 protein: ASSLTGLDYEQY; V gene: TRBV7-6; CDR3 length: 12; J gene: TRBJ2-7
CDR3 protein: ASTTTGGDEQF; V gene: TRBV5-4; CDR3 length: 11; J gene: TRBJ2-1